The sequence of this T cell receptor beta chain was determined in a study of regulatory T cells in long-lasting Graves disease. General study points: Newly diagnosed disease favored TRBV20-1 and TRBJ2-1 over persistent disease.

CDR3-region Arm-PCR and iRepertoire HTBI primers produced the TCR beta libraries. MiXCR, run by TCRdb on the multiplex PCR reads, gives a single entry per CDR3 protein. The table shows approximately 540,000 distinct CDR3 sequences, with around 13% occurring only once. This CDR3 region has 13 residues. V lost 5 bases and J lost 7; bases outside the gene matches: 6. CDR1 is SQVTM and CDR2 is ANQGSEA in the germline V gene. Note on this clonotype: The antigen is undetermined.

Time point denoted: newly diagnosed GD, antithyroid drugs for less than 3 months. PBMCs provided the RNA from which the TCR library was made. These data also featured in a second study, about T cells in Graves' hyperthyroidism and ophthalmopathy. This second study says: Uncontrolled infection, other autoimmune disease, pregnancy or lactation disqualified patients from enrolment.

The source of this sequence is a woman aged 30 to 39 with Graves disease. Sequenced material: peripheral blood mononuclear cells (PBMCs), taken at new diagnosis, from a patient treated with antithyroid drugs. This chain connects TRBV29-1 to TRBJ2-7; 12 bases map to TRBD1. CDR3 sequence reads: CSVPGQGAGEQYF. In DNA, the CDR3 is TGCAGCGTTCCGGGACAGGGGGCGGGGGAGCAGTACTTC.